This T cell receptor beta chain was captured in a study of vaccination effects on CD4 cells after COVID-19. A few counts support this clone. Its specificity is unknown. Using immunoSEQ multiplex PCR, the repertoire was profiled, and TCRdb retains in-frame clones only, with some absent. The data show around 27,000 clones, 50% to 70% seen once. The CDR3 sequence is 15 residues long. Trimming cost V 4 bases and J 0 bases; bases outside gene matches: 6. Per germline, CDR1 SGDLS and CDR2 YYNGEE. With approximately ten days of culture completed, CD4+ T cells were isolated. In the cultures, half the medium was exchanged for IL-2 medium on days 3 and 7.

The rearrangement links TRBV9 to TRBJ1-1; TRBD1 matches 7 bases. The TCR was taken from a human donor who received a COVID-19 vaccine. The material sequenced was CD4+ T cells from PBMCs cultured without peptide, taken before COVID-19 vaccination. CDR3 residues: CASSLRGTVNTEAFF. In DNA form, the CDR3 reads TGTGCCAGCAGCCTGAGAGGGACAGTGAACACTGAAGCTTTCTTT.